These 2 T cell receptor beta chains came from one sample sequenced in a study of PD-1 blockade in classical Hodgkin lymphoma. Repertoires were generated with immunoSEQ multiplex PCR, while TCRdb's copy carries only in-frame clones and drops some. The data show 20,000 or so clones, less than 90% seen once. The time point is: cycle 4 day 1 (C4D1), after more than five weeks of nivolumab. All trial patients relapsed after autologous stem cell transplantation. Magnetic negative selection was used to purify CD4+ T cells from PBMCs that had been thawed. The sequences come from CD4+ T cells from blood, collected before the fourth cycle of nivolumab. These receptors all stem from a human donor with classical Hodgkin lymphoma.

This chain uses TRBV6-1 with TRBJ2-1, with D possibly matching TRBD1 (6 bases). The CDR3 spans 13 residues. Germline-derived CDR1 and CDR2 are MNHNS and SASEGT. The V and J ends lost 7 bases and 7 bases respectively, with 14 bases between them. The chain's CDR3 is CASTIKQGNEQFF. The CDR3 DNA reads TGTGCCAGCACTATTAAACAGGGTAATGAGCAGTTCTTC.

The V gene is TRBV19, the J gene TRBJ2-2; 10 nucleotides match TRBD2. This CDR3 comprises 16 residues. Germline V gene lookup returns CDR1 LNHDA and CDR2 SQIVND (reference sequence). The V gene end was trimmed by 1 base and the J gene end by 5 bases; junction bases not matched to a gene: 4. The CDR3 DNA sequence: TGTGCCAGTAGTATAGTGGCGACTAGCGGGACCGGGGAGCTGTTTTTT. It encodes CASSIVATSGTGELFF.